The 8 T cell receptor beta chains below were found in one sample sequenced in a study of T cell responses to AZD1222 COVID-19 vaccine. The method was immunoSEQ multiplex PCR; TCRdb's version includes in-frame clones alone and lacks a portion of them. Of approximately 100,000 clones in the sample, over 75% were seen once. Material: peripheral blood, obtained 28 days after the second AZD1222 dose. All receptors derive from an adult who received the AZD1222 COVID-19 vaccine.

V usage is TRBV4-3 and J usage is TRBJ2-3; TRBD2 matches at 12 bases. This CDR3 contains 19 residues. CDR1 and CDR2 (germline): LGHNA, YSLEER. The V segment lost 1 base and the J segment 7 bases; nucleotides outside the gene matches: 15. In DNA, the CDR3 is TGCGCCAGCAGCCAAGTCGGCCTAGCGGGGGGGCCGGGTTTGAATACGCAGTATTTT. Its translation is CASSQVGLAGGPGLNTQYF.

The J gene is TRBJ2-3, the V gene TRBV9; 13 bases agree with TRBD2. This CDR3 has 15 residues. V shed 4 bases and J 4 bases; nucleotides not matched to a gene: 3. CDR1 SGDLS and CDR2 YYNGEE come from the germline V gene. The CDR3 DNA follows: TGTGCCAGCAGCACTAGCGGGAGGGGCGCAGATACGCAGTATTTT. Translating it yields CASSTSGRGADTQYF. Filled out from reference TRBV9 and TRBJ2-3, the complete variable domain reads DSGVTQTPKHLITATGQRVTLRCSPRSGDLSVYWYQQSLDQGLQFLIQYYNGEERAKGNILERFSAQQFPDLHSELNLSSLELGDSALYFCASSTSGRGADTQYFGPGTRLTVL.

This sequence joins TRBV12-5 and TRBJ2-3; TRBD1 might be the D (6 bases). Germline CDR1 is LGHNT and CDR2 is FRNRAP. V was trimmed by 0 bases and J by 6 bases, leaving 19 bases between them. The CDR3 is 17 amino acids. The CDR3 DNA follows: TGTGCTAGTGGTTTGGTACAGTGGGACACAGGAAGGGATACGCAGTATTTT. This gives the protein CASGLVQWDTGRDTQYF.

This chain joins TRBV27 and TRBJ2-5, with 8 bases matching TRBD1. The ends lost 7 bases at V and 6 bases at J; junction bases unmatched: 10. This CDR3 comprises 14 residues. Germline CDR1 and CDR2: MNHEY and SMNVEV (reference sequence). This CDR3 reads CASTDRGGGKTQYF. The CDR3 bases are TGTGCCAGCACAGACAGGGGTGGAGGGAAGACCCAGTACTTC.

In its sample, this clone was seen once. This sequence joins TRBV5-6 and TRBJ1-1; D call uncertain. V was cut by 0 bases and J by 6 bases, with 15 bases left in between. Looked up from germline, CDR1 is SGHDT and CDR2 is YYEEEE. CDR3 size: 15 residues. CDR3 sequence reads: CASSLGGRGVAEAFF. Here the CDR3 DNA reads TGTGCCAGCAGCTTGGGTGGCCGCGGGGTCGCTGAAGCTTTCTTT.

The V gene is TRBV19, the J gene TRBJ1-1, with TRBD1 identical over 8 bases. V gave up 3 bases and J gave up 7 bases; unmatched junction bases: 7. Looked up from germline, CDR1 is LNHDA and CDR2 is SQIVND (reference sequence). There are 14 residues in the CDR3. The CDR3 loop is CASSIGTGTIEAFF. The CDR3 region has the DNA TGTGCCAGTAGTATCGGGACAGGTACTATTGAAGCTTTCTTT.

CDR3 sequence reads: CAWSVGGGNTEAFF. CDR3 nucleotides: TGTGCCTGGAGTGTAGGTGGGGGGAACACTGAAGCTTTCTTT. The chain employs TRBV30 and TRBJ1-1; D is perhaps TRBD1 (5 bases). CDR3 size: 14 residues. The V gene's germline CDR1 is GTSNPN and CDR2 SVGIG (reference sequence). V was clipped by 0 bases and J by 1 base, with 9 bases between them.

The J gene is TRBJ1-1, the V gene TRBV3-1 (or the pseudogene TRBV3-2); D is unresolved. The CDR3 is 14 residues long. V shed 4 bases and J shed 1 base, with 10 bases lying between them. Looked up from germline, CDR1 is LGHDT and CDR2 is YNNKEL (reference sequence). The chain's CDR3 is CASSPAVGNTEAFF. As DNA, the CDR3 is TGTGCCAGCAGCCCCGCCGTGGGGAACACTGAAGCTTTCTTT.